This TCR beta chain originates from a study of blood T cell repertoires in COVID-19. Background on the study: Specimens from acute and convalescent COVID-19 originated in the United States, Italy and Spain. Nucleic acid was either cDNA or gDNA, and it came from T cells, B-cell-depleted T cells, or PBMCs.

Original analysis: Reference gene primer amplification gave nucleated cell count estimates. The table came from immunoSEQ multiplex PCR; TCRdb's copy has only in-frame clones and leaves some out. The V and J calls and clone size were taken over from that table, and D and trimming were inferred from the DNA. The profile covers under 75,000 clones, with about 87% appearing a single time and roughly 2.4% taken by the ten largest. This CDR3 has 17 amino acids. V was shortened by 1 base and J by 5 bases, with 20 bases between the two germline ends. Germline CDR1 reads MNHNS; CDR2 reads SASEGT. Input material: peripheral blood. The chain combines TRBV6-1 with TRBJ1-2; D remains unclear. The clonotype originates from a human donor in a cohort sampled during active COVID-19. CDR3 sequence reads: CASSEVFVRTPLYGYTF. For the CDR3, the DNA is TGTGCCAGCAGTGAAGTTTTCGTCAGAACCCCTTTATATGGCTACACCTTC.